This paragraph covers one T cell receptor beta chain sequence. This sample was taken from a study of shared clonotypes between healthy human individuals. Germline V gives CDR1 MGHRA, CDR2 YSYEKL. V dropped 4 bases and J dropped 2 bases, with 4 bases sitting between them. The CDR3 length is 12 residues. Method: immunoSEQ multiplex PCR; TCRdb's copy keeps in-frame clones and lacks some. This sample yields 950,000 to 1,100,000 clones, of which around four fifths are seen a single time; approximately 1.5% belongs to the top ten. V usage is TRBV4-1 and J usage is TRBJ2-3, with D uncertain. Sequenced sample: memory CD4+ T cells sorted from blood. This sample's subset: CD45RA-negative fraction. The sequence was obtained from a man aged 18 to 30 in good health. The CDR3 loop reads CASSPFTDTQYF. The CDR3 DNA sequence: TGCGCCAGCAGCCCGTTCACAGATACGCAGTATTTT.